This T cell receptor beta chain was obtained from a study of early T cells in non-severe SARS-CoV-2 infection. The library protocol tagged individual cDNA molecules with unique molecular identifiers. TCRdb called the 5' RACE reads again in MiXCR, with one record for every CDR3 protein. The sample consists of 85,000 to 100,000 distinct CDR3 sequences, approximately 9.9% of them appearing once. Trimming pared 8 bases from V and 0 bases from J, leaving 14 bases between. The CDR3 loop spans 13 amino acids. Germline lookup yields CDR1 SQVTM and CDR2 ANQGSEA. The sequence was obtained from an adult who was a healthcare worker with PCR-confirmed SARS-CoV-2 infection or an uninfected control (not recorded which). This sequence joins TRBV29-1 and TRBJ2-7; unclear D gene. The sequenced sample was whole blood, obtained at baseline. The CDR3 loop reads CSLPIDRSYEQYF. Written as DNA, the CDR3 is TGCAGCCTCCCCATCGACCGCTCCTACGAGCAGTACTTC.